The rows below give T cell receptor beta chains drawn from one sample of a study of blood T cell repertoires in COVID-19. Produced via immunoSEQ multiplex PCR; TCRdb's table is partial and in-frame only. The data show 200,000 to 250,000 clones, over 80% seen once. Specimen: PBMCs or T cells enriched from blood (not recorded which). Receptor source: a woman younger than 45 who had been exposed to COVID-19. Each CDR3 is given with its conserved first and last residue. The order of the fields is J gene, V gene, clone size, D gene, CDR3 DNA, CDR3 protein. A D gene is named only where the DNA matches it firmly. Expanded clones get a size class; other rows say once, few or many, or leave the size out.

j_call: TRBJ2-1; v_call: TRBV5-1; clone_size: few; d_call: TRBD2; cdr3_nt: TGCGCCAGCAGCTTTTCCTCTAGCGGGAGGGCCTACAATGAGCAGTTCTTC; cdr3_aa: CASSFSSSGRAYNEQFF
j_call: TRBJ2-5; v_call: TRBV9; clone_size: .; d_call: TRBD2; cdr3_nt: TGTGCCAGCAGCGTAGTGGGGGGAGCGGGGGAGACCCAGTACTTC; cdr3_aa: CASSVVGGAGETQYF
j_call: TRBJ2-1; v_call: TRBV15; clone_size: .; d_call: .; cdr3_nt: TGTGCCACCAGCAGAGATTTAGATGAGCAGTTCTTC; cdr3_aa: CATSRDLDEQFF
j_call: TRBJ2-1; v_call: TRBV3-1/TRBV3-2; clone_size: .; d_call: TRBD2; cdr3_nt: TGTGCCAGCAGCCAAGATGAAGCGGGAGCCAATGAGCAGTTCTTC; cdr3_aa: CASSQDEAGANEQFF
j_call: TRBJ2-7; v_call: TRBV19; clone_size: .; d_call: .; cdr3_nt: TGTGCCAGGCCTAGAAGCCCCCAGTCCTACGAGCAGTACTTC; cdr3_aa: CARPRSPQSYEQYF
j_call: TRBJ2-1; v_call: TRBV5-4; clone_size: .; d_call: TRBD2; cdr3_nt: TGTGCCAGCAGCCCCGGACTAGATTCATACAATGAGCAGTTCTTC; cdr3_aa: CASSPGLDSYNEQFF
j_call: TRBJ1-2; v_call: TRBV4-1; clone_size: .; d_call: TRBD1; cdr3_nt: TGCGCCAGCAGCCAAGTATACAAAGGCTGGGACAGGGCCACCTTATACGGCTACACCTTC; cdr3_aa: CASSQVYKGWDRATLYGYTF
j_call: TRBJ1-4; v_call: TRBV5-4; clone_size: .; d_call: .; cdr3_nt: TGTGCCAGCAGCTTGCGCGGACAGACTAATGAAAAACTGTTTTTT; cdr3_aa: CASSLRGQTNEKLFF
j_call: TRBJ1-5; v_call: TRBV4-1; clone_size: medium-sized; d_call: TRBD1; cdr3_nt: TGCGCCAGCAGCCAAGGCGTAGGGACAGGGGTTAGCAATCAGCCCCAGCATTTT; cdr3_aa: CASSQGVGTGVSNQPQHF
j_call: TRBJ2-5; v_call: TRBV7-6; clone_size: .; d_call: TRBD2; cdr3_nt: TGTGCCAGCAGCCTCAGACTAGCGGGAGAGGGAGAGACCCAGTACTTC; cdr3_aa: CASSLRLAGEGETQYF
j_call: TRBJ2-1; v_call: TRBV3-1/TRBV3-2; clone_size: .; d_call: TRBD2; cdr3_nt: TGTGCCAGCAGCCAAGAGGGAGGGCCGGAGGATGAGCAGTTCTTC; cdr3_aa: CASSQEGGPEDEQFF
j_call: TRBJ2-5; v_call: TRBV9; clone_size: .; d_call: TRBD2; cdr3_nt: TGTGCCAGCAGCTCCCAGGCGGGAGGGGAGGAGACCCAGTACTTC; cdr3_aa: CASSSQAGGEETQYF
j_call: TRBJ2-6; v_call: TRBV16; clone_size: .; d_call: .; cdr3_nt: TGTGCCAGCAGCCATCAGTCCCCTGGGGCCAACGTCCTGACTTTC; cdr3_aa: CASSHQSPGANVLTF
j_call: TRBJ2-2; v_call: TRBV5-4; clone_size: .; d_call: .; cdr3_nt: TGTGCCAGCAGCCCGGTGAACACCGGGGAGCTGTTTTTT; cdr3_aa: CASSPVNTGELFF
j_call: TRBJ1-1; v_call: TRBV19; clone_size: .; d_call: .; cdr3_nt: TGTGCCAGTAGTACCTTGAACACTGAAGCTTTCTTT; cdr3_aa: CASSTLNTEAFF
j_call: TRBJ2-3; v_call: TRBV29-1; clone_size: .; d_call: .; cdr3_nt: TGCAGCGTTGAAAGAAACCTAGCTGGTACAGATACGCAGTATTTT; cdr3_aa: CSVERNLAGTDTQYF